This TCR beta chain appears in the sequencing data of a study of blood T cell repertoires in COVID-19. The CDR3 totals 15 residues. CDR1 is SEHNR, CDR2 FQNEAQ, per germline (reference sequence). V shed 4 bases and J shed 8 bases, with 18 bases lying between them. TCRdb's table, derived via immunoSEQ multiplex PCR, lists solely in-frame clones and lacks some. In the table there are approximately 250,000 clones, around 89% of which are singletons. V is TRBV7-9 and J is TRBJ1-3, with D unresolved. This receptor was taken from a woman aged 25 to 39 who had recovered from COVID-19. Input material: PBMCs or T cells enriched from blood (not recorded which). The CDR3 region has the DNA TGTGCCAGCAGCTCCGATCGCAGTGGGAGGGACACCATATATTTT. This gives the protein CASSSDRSGRDTIYF. The full variable domain, completed using reference TRBV7-9 and TRBJ1-3, is DTGVSQNPRHKITKRGQNVTFRCDPISEHNRLYWYRQTLGQGPEFLTYFQNEAQLEKSRLLSDRFSAERPKGSFSTLEIQRTEQGDSAMYLCASSSDRSGRDTIYFGEGSWLTVV.